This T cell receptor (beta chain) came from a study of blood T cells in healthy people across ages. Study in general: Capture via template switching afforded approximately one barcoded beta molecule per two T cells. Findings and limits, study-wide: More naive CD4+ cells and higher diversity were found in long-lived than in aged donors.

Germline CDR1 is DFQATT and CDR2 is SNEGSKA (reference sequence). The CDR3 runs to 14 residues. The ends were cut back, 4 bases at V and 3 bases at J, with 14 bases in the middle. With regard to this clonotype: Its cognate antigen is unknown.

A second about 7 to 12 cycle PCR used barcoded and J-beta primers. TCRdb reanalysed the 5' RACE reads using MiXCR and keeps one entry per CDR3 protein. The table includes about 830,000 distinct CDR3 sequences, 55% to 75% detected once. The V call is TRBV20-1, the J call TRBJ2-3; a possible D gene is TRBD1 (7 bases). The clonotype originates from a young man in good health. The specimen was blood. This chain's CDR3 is CSAIPRGATDTQYF. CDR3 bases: TGCAGTGCTATACCCAGGGGGGCAACAGATACGCAGTATTTT.